These T cell receptor beta chains were read from a single sample in a study of cytomegalovirus exposure and HLA in healthy donors. This table comes from immunoSEQ multiplex PCR, and its TCRdb copy is limited to in-frame clones, with some not included. The sample shows around 200,000 clones, 75% to 90% of them seen only once. The source material was PBMCs. These receptors were obtained from a woman between 50 and 59 years old in good health and CMV-seropositive. Each CDR3 is given with its conserved first and last residue. The D gene is left open where the match is weak. A clone size is listed for some rows: how often the clone was seen (once, few, many), or a class if it is expanded.

d_call | j_call | v_call | clone_size | cdr3_nt | cdr3_aa
TRBD1 | TRBJ2-7 | TRBV18 | - | TGTGCCAGCTCACTGGGACAGGGATCCTACGAGCAGTACTTC | CASSLGQGSYEQYF
TRBD1 | TRBJ2-3 | TRBV7-2 | - | TGTGCCAGCAGCCTCGGACAGGGCACAGATACGCAGTATTTT | CASSLGQGTDTQYF
TRBD1 | TRBJ1-2 | TRBV7-9 | once | TGTGCCAGCAGCTTAGGACAGGGGGAAGATGGCTACACCTTC | CASSLGQGEDGYTF
TRBD1 | TRBJ2-4 | TRBV6-5 | - | TGTGCCAGCAGTGGGACAGGGGACGGCATTCAGTACTTC | CASSGTGDGIQYF
- | TRBJ1-1 | TRBV19 | - | TGTGCCAGTAGTATTTCACCAGGGCAGGTCGCTTTCTTT | CASSISPGQVAFF
TRBD2 | TRBJ2-1 | TRBV6-5 | - | TGTGCCAGCACCACTTCGGGGGGGCCGTACAATGAGCAGTTCTTC | CASTTSGGPYNEQFF
TRBD2 | TRBJ2-3 | TRBV5-4 | - | TGTGCCAGCAGCCACCTTGGGGGGGGCACAGATACGCAGTATTTT | CASSHLGGGTDTQYF
TRBD2 | TRBJ2-3 | TRBV7-9 | - | TGTGCCAGCAGCTTACGACGGGGGGAGGGAGATACGCAGTATTTT | CASSLRRGEGDTQYF
TRBD2 | TRBJ2-3 | TRBV4-3 | few | TGCGCCAGCAGCCAAGGCCGTAGTAGCGGGGGCGCAGATACGCAGTATTTT | CASSQGRSSGGADTQYF
- | TRBJ2-7 | TRBV11-2 | - | TGTGCCAGCAGCTTAGAAGCAGGGAGGGAGCAGTACTTC | CASSLEAGREQYF
- | TRBJ1-5 | TRBV19 | - | TGTGCCAGTAGTCCCTTGACTGCTACTAGCAATCAGCCCCAGCATTTT | CASSPLTATSNQPQHF
- | TRBJ1-1 | TRBV2 | - | TGTGCCAGCAGCCAAACTAGGGGACAAACTGAAGCTTTCTTT | CASSQTRGQTEAFF
- | TRBJ2-3 | TRBV7-2 | - | TGTGCCAGCAGCTCTGCCGGCGCAACAGGCACAGATACGCAGTATTTT | CASSSAGATGTDTQYF
TRBD2 | TRBJ2-1 | TRBV13 | - | TGTGCCAGCAGCTTAAGTGGGGCGGGGGGGGTCTATGAGCAGTTCTTC | CASSLSGAGGVYEQFF
TRBD1 | TRBJ2-1 | TRBV19 | - | TGTGCCAGTAGCCGGGACAGGGGGCCGGATGAGCAGTTCTTC | CASSRDRGPDEQFF
- | TRBJ2-7 | TRBV25-1 | - | TGTGCCAGCAGCGGAGGGACGACCCCTACGAAGCAGTACTTC | CASSGGTTPTKQYF
TRBD2 | TRBJ2-7 | TRBV5-6 | - | TGTGCCAGCAGCTTGGGTAGCGGGGGGGTCTACGAGCAGTACTTC | CASSLGSGGVYEQYF